This T cell receptor (beta chain) was sequenced for a study of blood T cell repertoires in COVID-19. Here immunoSEQ multiplex PCR was the method, and the copy in TCRdb shows in-frame clones only, minus some. The top ten hold about a tenth of the sample, which has some 130,000 clones, more than 75% seen once. This clone occurred a few times. V was clipped by 0 bases and J by 3 bases; unmatched bases: 3. The germline V gene has CDR1 SGDLS and CDR2 YYNGEE. This CDR3 region has 15 residues. The V call is TRBV9, the J call TRBJ1-5; 7 bases line up with TRBD1. Sequencing input: peripheral blood. The receptor's source is a man aged 60-69 years who had recovered from COVID-19. The CDR3 sequence: CASSVGGQINQPQHF. Here the CDR3 DNA reads TGTGCCAGCAGCGTAGGGGGACAGATCAATCAGCCCCAGCATTTT.